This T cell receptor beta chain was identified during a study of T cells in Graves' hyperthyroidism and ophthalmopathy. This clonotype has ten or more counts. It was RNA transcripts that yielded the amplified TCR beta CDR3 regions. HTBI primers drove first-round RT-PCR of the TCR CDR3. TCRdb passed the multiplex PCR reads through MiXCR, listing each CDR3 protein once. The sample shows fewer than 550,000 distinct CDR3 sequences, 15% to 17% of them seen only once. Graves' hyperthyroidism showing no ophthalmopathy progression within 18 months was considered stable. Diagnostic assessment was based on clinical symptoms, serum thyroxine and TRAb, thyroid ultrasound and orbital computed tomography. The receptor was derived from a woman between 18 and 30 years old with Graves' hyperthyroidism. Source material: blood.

The CDR3, as DNA: TGTGCCAGCTCGCAAGGGGGCCCGAGCAAGCAGTACTTC. Its translation is CASSQGGPSKQYF. This chain joins TRBV3-1 and TRBJ2-7, with 7 bases that match TRBD1. The CDR3 has 13 amino acids. The ends lost 8 bases at V and 8 bases at J; junction bases unmatched: 12. Germline V gene sequence: CDR1 LGHDT, CDR2 YNNKEL (reference sequence).